The clone carrying this T cell receptor (beta chain) was detected a few times. Its antigen is unknown. The data are from a study of blood T cells in healthy people across ages. The donors, aged roughly 6 to 95, were healthy Caucasians from Russia. Regarding the study as a whole: The CMV status of each donor remained undetermined, and this could have confounded shifts in expanded clonotypes.

For the second PCR, which ran for about 6 to 11 cycles, a sample-barcoded 5' primer and a J-beta primer mix were used. TCRdb reanalysed the 5' RACE reads using MiXCR and keeps one entry per CDR3 protein. The sample holds roughly 1,500,000 distinct CDR3 sequences, approximately 38% seen once. V lost 7 bases, J lost 2 bases, and 14 bases lay in between. This CDR3 region has 13 residues. CDR1 SQVTM and CDR2 ANQGSEA come from the germline V gene. The chain joins TRBV29-1 to TRBJ1-2; weak D call: TRBD1 (6 bases). The sequence came from a woman between 18 and 29 years old in good health. Material for sequencing was blood. CDR3 protein: CSALGGQNYGYTF. CDR3 bases: TGCAGCGCCCTCGGGGGGCAGAACTATGGCTACACCTTC.